This entry is about one TCR beta chain. What it binds is unknown. Gene names refer to mouse genes. The sequence runs out 4 residues before the end of the CDR3; the remainder is reconstructed from the germline J gene. Cutaneous lymph node cells were pooled, and they were sorted using CD4, CD8alpha, NKG2D, NKG2ACE and other markers. These data come from a study of CD8+ T cells in alopecia areata. General study results and limits: Alphabeta T cells residing in normal skin are also sequenced in scalp samples.

Trimming shortened V by 1 base and J by 0 bases, and 7 bases separated the two germline ends. This CDR3 contains 14 residues. The germline V gene has CDR1 NNHNN and CDR2 SYGAGS (reference sequence). cDNA reverse transcribed from extracted RNA served as the sequencing template. Only in-frame clones appear in the TCRdb table, and some are missing; sequencing was by immunoSEQ multiplex PCR. The sample shows 200,000 to 300,000 clones, none of them appearing just once. The sequencing sample was made of CD4+ T cells sorted from a lymph node. The V call is TRBV13-2, the J call TRBJ1-2; D not resolved. The clonotype was recovered from a C3H/HeJ mouse with alopecia areata. The mice in this strain carry MHC haplotype H2-k. The sequenced part of the CDR3 DNA is TGTGCCAGCGGTGATATGCCAGCAAACTCC. Its translation: CASGDMPANS. The whole CDR3 sequence reads CASGDMPANSDYTF.